The 18 T cell receptor beta chains presented below share a single source sample, sequenced in a study of blood T cells in healthy people across ages. Together with a sample-barcoded 5' primer, a J-beta primer mix was included in a second PCR lasting about 6 to 11 cycles. Each CDR3 protein is one row after TCRdb ran MiXCR on the 5' RACE reads. The table records 800,000 or so distinct CDR3 sequences, approximately 25% of them present only once. These data also featured in a second study, about T cells of mothers and their children.

Sequenced: blood. The receptors stem from a boy aged 5-17 years in good health.

The genes are TRBV6-2 or TRBV6-3 and TRBJ1-1; a weak D match, TRBD1 (5 bases). This CDR3 spans 15 amino acids. V lost 7 bases, J lost 0 bases, and 15 bases lay in between. The germline V gene encodes CDR1 MNHEY and CDR2 SVGEGT. The CDR3 here is CASNGGGTVNTEAFF. The CDR3 DNA reads as TGTGCCAGCAATGGTGGGGGAACGGTGAACACTGAAGCTTTCTTT.

This clonotype occurred a few times. The rearrangement links TRBV28 to TRBJ1-2; 8 bases agree with TRBD1. This CDR3 spans 15 amino acids. Germline V CDR1 and CDR2: MDHEN, SYDVKM. With V trimmed by 3 bases and J by 4 bases, 7 bases remained unmatched. CDR3 in amino acids: CASSFWTGNLYGYTF. For the CDR3, the DNA is TGTGCCAGCAGTTTCTGGACAGGGAACCTCTATGGCTACACCTTC.

The chain uses TRBV15 and TRBJ2-5; 11 bases are a match to TRBD2. Per germline, CDR1 LNHNV and CDR2 YYDKDF (reference sequence). V trimming: 8 bases; J trimming: 4 bases; junction bases outside the gene matches: 6. CDR3 size: 14 residues. CDR3 loop: CATGLAGGRETQYF. Here the CDR3 DNA reads TGTGCCACCGGGCTAGCGGGGGGCAGAGAGACCCAGTACTTC.

This CDR3 is CASSLGFVVNSPSSYYNEQFF. CDR3 bases: TGTGCCAGCAGTTTAGGTTTTGTAGTTAACTCCCCAAGCTCCTACTACAATGAGCAGTTCTTC. The chain links TRBV28 to TRBJ2-5, with D uncertain. The DNA end is more similar to TRBJ2-1, so the J call may be wrong. Germline loops: CDR1 MDHEN, CDR2 SYDVKM. The CDR3 contains 21 residues.

A few counts support this clonotype. V usage is TRBV27 and J usage is TRBJ1-2; the D gene is possibly TRBD1 (6 bases). CDR1 MNHEY and CDR2 SMNVEV come from the germline V gene (reference sequence). The CDR3 runs 14 residues. The V gene lost 3 bases and the J gene lost 2 bases, with 10 bases spanning the gap. CDR3 in amino acids: CASSFGGQNYGYTF. For the CDR3, the DNA is TGTGCCAGCAGTTTTGGGGGACAAAACTATGGCTACACCTTC.

The chain employs TRBV12-3 or TRBV12-4 and TRBJ1-4; the D is unclear. With 4 bases removed from V and 0 bases from J, the gap between germline ends came to 9 bases. The CDR3 loop spans 15 amino acids. CDR3 sequence: CASSSPGATNEKLFF. CDR3 in DNA: TGTGCCAGCAGTTCCCCGGGAGCAACTAATGAAAAACTGTTTTTT.

The V and J genes are TRBV14 and TRBJ2-5; 14 positions agree with TRBD2. CDR1 SGHDN and CDR2 FVKESK come from the germline V gene. Unmatched junction bases numbered 9, after V lost 4 bases and J lost 5 bases. The CDR3 has 17 residues. This CDR3 reads CASSRWGLAGVWETQYF. The CDR3 DNA sequence: TGTGCCAGCAGCCGATGGGGACTAGCGGGAGTTTGGGAGACCCAGTACTTC. Complete variable domain (other parts from reference TRBV14 and TRBJ2-5): EAGVTQFPSHSVIEKGQTVTLRCDPISGHDNLYWYRRVMGKEIKFLLHFVKESKQDESGMPNNRFLAERTGGTYSTLKVQPAELEDSGVYFCASSRWGLAGVWETQYFGPGTRLLVL.

The rearrangement joins TRBV3-1 to TRBJ1-1; D remains ambiguous. CDR3 length: 12 amino acids. The ends were cut back, 0 bases at V and 8 bases at J, with 7 bases in the middle. The germline V gene encodes CDR1 LGHDT and CDR2 YNNKEL (reference sequence). CDR3 nucleotide sequence: TGTGCCAGCAGCCAAGAAAAGAGGGAAGCTTTCTTT. Its translation: CASSQEKREAFF.

The chain uses TRBV4-2 and TRBJ1-5; D remains unclear. The germline V gene encodes CDR1 LGHNA and CDR2 YNFKEQ. The CDR3 runs to 16 residues. Between the trimmed V and J ends, which lost 0 bases and 1 base, there was a span of 10 bases. The CDR3 DNA reads TGTGCCAGCAGCCAAGATCCCGCCAGCAGCAATCAGCCCCAGCATTTT. Its protein is CASSQDPASSNQPQHF.

This clonotype has ten or more counts. The V and J genes are TRBV27 and TRBJ2-7; D is possibly TRBD1 (6 bases). The CDR3 sequence is 13 residues long. Germline V gives CDR1 MNHEY, CDR2 SMNVEV (reference sequence). V dropped 8 bases and J dropped 0 bases, with 11 bases sitting between them. The DNA of the CDR3 is TGTGCCAGCTCCACAGGGAGCTCCTACGAGCAGTACTTC. The encoded protein is CASSTGSSYEQYF.

This clonotype has more than one count but fewer than ten. The chain has TRBV11-2 and TRBJ1-3; 8 nucleotides line up with TRBD1. This CDR3 has 15 residues. Germline lookup yields CDR1 SGHAT and CDR2 FQNNGV. V shed 8 bases, J shed 0 bases, and the junction held 6 bases outside the gene matches. CDR3 sequence (DNA): TGTGCCAGCTGGACCGGGACAGGCTCTGGAAACACCATATATTTT. Translating gives CASWTGTGSGNTIYF.

This sequence joins TRBV6-6 and TRBJ2-5; no definite D call. Trimming left V 6 bases short and J 1 base short, with 15 bases between. The CDR3 covers 15 residues. Germline CDR1 and CDR2: MNHNY and SVGAGI (reference sequence). The CDR3 coding sequence is TGTGCCAGCAGCGACCGAGGACGGGTCCAAGAGACCCAGTACTTC. It yields the protein CASSDRGRVQETQYF.

This clonotype was observed a few times. V and J are TRBV29-1 and TRBJ1-4; D is uncertain. The V end lost 4 bases, the J end lost 8 bases, and 11 bases lay between the germline ends. CDR1 is SQVTM, CDR2 ANQGSEA, per germline. CDR3 length: 12 residues. CDR3 sequence reads: CSVVAAGEKLFF. DNA for the CDR3: TGCAGCGTTGTGGCGGCGGGGGAAAAACTGTTTTTT.

The chain recombines TRBV18 with TRBJ1-1, with D unclear. Germline-derived CDR1 and CDR2 are KGHSH and LQKENI. This CDR3 is built from 14 residues. Deletions cut 4 bases from V and 4 bases from J, with 13 bases between. The CDR3 nucleotides are TGTGCCAGCTCACTTTCCACTGGAGGCACTGAAGCTTTCTTT. Translation: CASSLSTGGTEAFF.

Here the CDR3 DNA reads TGTGCCAGCAGTGAAGTGGGCAGGGGTAGGGAGACCCAGTACTTC. Residues: CASSEVGRGRETQYF. The rearrangement uses TRBV2 and TRBJ2-5, with TRBD1 as a possible D gene (6 bases). V dropped 1 base and J dropped 5 bases, with 14 bases sitting between them. This CDR3 spans 15 amino acids. Germline assignment: CDR1 SNHLY and CDR2 FYNNEI.

The chain employs TRBV7-9 and TRBJ1-2; no clear D. Germline-derived CDR1 and CDR2 are SEHNR and FQNEAQ (reference sequence). This CDR3 comprises 11 residues. V was clipped by 0 bases and J by 8 bases, with 4 bases between them. The CDR3 nucleotides read TGTGCCAGCAGCTTAGCATGGGGCTACACCTTC. Encoded protein: CASSLAWGYTF.

The CDR3 DNA sequence: TGTGCCAGCAGGTCATCGGACAGGGCGATTGGCTACACCTTC. Amino acid sequence: CASRSSDRAIGYTF. The chain couples TRBV27 to TRBJ1-2; 8 positions agree with TRBD1. Germline trimming cut 6 bases from V and 7 bases from J; bases unmatched to any gene: 10. This CDR3 has 14 amino acids. Germline lookup yields CDR1 MNHEY and CDR2 SMNVEV (reference sequence).

The table lists this clonotype with a few counts. The CDR3 DNA reads as TGCAGTGCTAGAGATATCAGGGAATCCCAGCCCCAGCATTTT. This translates into CSARDIRESQPQHF. The J gene is TRBJ1-5, the V gene TRBV20-1; D might be TRBD1 (5 bases). CDR1 and CDR2 (germline): DFQATT, SNEGSKA (reference sequence). The CDR3 has 14 residues. Between the trimmed V and J ends, which lost 0 bases and 7 bases, there was a span of 13 bases.